This is a list of T cell receptor beta chains from one sample in a study of Ad26.COV2.S vaccination and SARS-CoV-2 variants. This table comes from immunoSEQ multiplex PCR, and its TCRdb copy is limited to in-frame clones, with some not included. The sample has some 460,000 clones, about 88% seen once. Sample: peripheral blood, taken in a trial of Ad26.COV2.S vaccine versus placebo. The receptors were gathered from a person between 18 and 59 years old who received the Ad26.COV2.S COVID-19 vaccine or a placebo. Both conserved end residues are part of each CDR3. The D gene is left open where the match is weak. Not every row has a clone size; where given, it reads once, few, many or a size class.

>TRBV7-9|TRBD1|TRBJ2-3|NA
CASSSYTGTGVNTQYF
TGTGCCAGCAGCTCCTACACCGGGACAGGGGTAAATACGCAGTATTTT
>TRBV7-9|NA|TRBJ2-1|NA
CASSFKGGHGKSQYNEQFF
TGTGCCAGCAGCTTCAAGGGGGGGCATGGAAAGTCCCAATACAATGAGCAGTTCTTC
>TRBV3-1/TRBV3-2|TRBD2|TRBJ2-7|once
CASKLAGSYEQYF
TGTGCCAGTAAATTAGCGGGTTCCTACGAGCAGTACTTC
>TRBV7-9|TRBD2|TRBJ2-7|NA
CASSLAPGEGRYEQYF
TGTGCCAGCAGCTTAGCCCCGGGGGAGGGCCGCTACGAGCAGTACTTC
>TRBV6-5|NA|TRBJ2-2|NA
CASSFSAANTGELFF
TGTGCCAGCAGCTTCTCAGCAGCGAACACCGGGGAGCTGTTTTTT
>TRBV30|TRBD2|TRBJ2-5|NA
CACELAGVETETQYF
TGTGCCTGCGAGCTAGCGGGAGTTGAAACGGAGACCCAGTACTTC
>TRBV12-1|NA|TRBJ1-2|NA
CASSFLFYGYTF
TGTGCCAGCAGCTTCTTGTTCTATGGCTACACCTTC
>TRBV18|TRBD2|TRBJ2-1|NA
CASSQGLDNEQFF
TGTGCCAGCTCACAAGGACTAGACAATGAGCAGTTCTTC
>TRBV9|TRBD2|TRBJ2-7|NA
CASSAPTSGIRPIAYYEQYF
TGTGCCAGCAGCGCCCCAACTAGCGGGATAAGGCCCATCGCCTACTACGAGCAGTACTTC
>TRBV29-1|NA|TRBJ2-7|NA
CSVEARPYEQYF
TGCAGCGTTGAAGCGCGGCCCTACGAGCAGTACTTC
>TRBV19|TRBD2|TRBJ2-3|NA
CASSSRTSGSGGGDTQYF
TGTGCCAGTAGTTCCCGGACTAGCGGGAGTGGGGGGGGAGATACGCAGTATTTT
>TRBV25-1|TRBD1|TRBJ2-5|NA
CASSIRQGEETQYF
TGTGCCAGCAGTATCCGACAGGGTGAAGAGACCCAGTACTTC
>TRBV28|NA|TRBJ2-1|NA
CASSFVGDNEQFF
TGTGCCAGCAGTTTTGTTGGAGACAATGAGCAGTTCTTC
>TRBV10-2|TRBD2|TRBJ2-3|NA
CASSGNLLAASTDTQYF
TGCGCCAGCAGTGGCAACCTACTAGCGGCAAGCACAGATACGCAGTATTTT
>TRBV4-3|TRBD2|TRBJ2-2|NA
CASSQGSLGTSAGGGELFF
TGCGCCAGCAGCCAAGGATCACTAGGGACTAGCGCGGGGGGCGGGGAGCTGTTTTTT
>TRBV9|TRBD1|TRBJ1-6|once
CASSGRQGVSEHRSPLHF
TGTGCCAGCAGCGGCCGACAGGGGGTATCGGAACATAGGTCACCCCTCCACTTT
>TRBV30|TRBD1|TRBJ1-5|NA
CAWSVPGGGNQPQHF
TGTGCCTGGAGTGTACCAGGGGGCGGGAATCAGCCCCAGCATTTT
>TRBV11-2|NA|TRBJ1-3|once
CAGSEQAGNTIYF
TGTGCCGGGTCAGAACAGGCTGGAAACACCATATATTTT
>TRBV7-2|TRBD2|TRBJ2-3|NA
CASSFPPAGGSTDTQYF
TGTGCCAGCAGCTTCCCTCCAGCGGGGGGGAGCACAGATACGCAGTATTTT
>TRBV5-1|NA|TRBJ1-2|NA
CASSQYRANKDFTF
TGCGCCAGCAGCCAATACAGGGCTAATAAGGATTTCACCTTC
>TRBV7-2|TRBD2|TRBJ2-2|NA
CASGVAGAPNTGELFF
TGTGCCAGCGGAGTAGCGGGAGCCCCGAACACCGGGGAGCTGTTTTTT
>TRBV6-5|NA|TRBJ2-3|NA
CASSYVASRDTQYF
TGTGCCAGCAGTTACGTTGCCTCAAGAGATACGCAGTATTTT
>TRBV7-9|TRBD1|TRBJ1-3|NA
CASRATGPSTIYF
TGTGCCAGCAGGGCGACAGGGCCCAGCACCATATATTTT
>TRBV19|TRBD1|TRBJ2-5|NA
CASSIVPGTGEKETQYF
TGTGCCAGTAGTATAGTCCCCGGGACAGGGGAAAAAGAGACCCAGTACTTC
>TRBV18|TRBD1|TRBJ2-5|NA
CASSGQGARETQYF
TGTGCCAGCTCAGGACAGGGGGCGCGGGAGACCCAGTACTTC
>TRBV2|NA|TRBJ2-4|NA
CASRLGLAKNIQYF
TGTGCCAGCAGGTTGGGGCTAGCCAAAAACATTCAGTACTTC
>TRBV5-1|NA|TRBJ1-3|once
CASSLGQPGNTIYF
TGCGCCAGCAGCTTGGGCCAGCCTGGAAACACCATATATTTT
>TRBV18|NA|TRBJ2-5|NA
CASSPPGETQYF
TGTGCCAGCTCACCACCAGGAGAGACCCAGTACTTC
>TRBV29-1|NA|TRBJ2-1|NA
CSVDLPQYNEQFF
TGCAGCGTTGACTTACCGCAATACAATGAGCAGTTCTTC
>TRBV18|NA|TRBJ2-2|few
CASSQGTTNTGELFF
TGTGCCAGCTCACAGGGGACAACGAACACCGGGGAGCTGTTTTTT
>TRBV13|TRBD1|TRBJ2-7|NA
CASSLFGQGTHEQYF
TGTGCCAGCAGCTTATTCGGACAGGGAACCCACGAGCAGTACTTC
>TRBV9|TRBD2|TRBJ2-1|NA
CASSVGGAGRGYNEQFF
TGTGCCAGCAGCGTAGGCGGGGCGGGGAGGGGTTACAATGAGCAGTTCTTC
>TRBV29-1|TRBD1|TRBJ1-1|NA
CSVWTGRKVGTEAFF
TGCAGCGTTTGGACAGGACGGAAGGTGGGCACTGAAGCTTTCTTT
>TRBV27|TRBD2|TRBJ2-7|NA
CASRRSGRSGEQYF
TGTGCCAGCCGCCGTAGCGGGAGGTCGGGGGAGCAGTACTTC
>TRBV15|TRBD2|TRBJ2-2|NA
CATSRIAGLTGELFF
TGTGCCACCAGCAGGATAGCGGGACTCACCGGGGAGCTGTTTTTT
>TRBV4-1|TRBD1|TRBJ2-2|NA
CASSRGQGADWELFF
TGCGCCAGCAGCAGGGGACAGGGGGCAGATTGGGAGCTGTTTTTT
>TRBV5-4|TRBD2|TRBJ2-3|NA
CASSLDLLAGGMDTQYF
TGTGCCAGCAGCTTGGACCTACTAGCGGGGGGGATGGATACGCAGTATTTT
>TRBV3-1/TRBV3-2|TRBD2|TRBJ2-5|NA
CASSQEAVWSGVQETQYF
TGTGCCAGCAGCCAAGAGGCGGTTTGGAGCGGGGTCCAAGAGACCCAGTACTTC
>TRBV7-9|TRBD2|TRBJ2-5|once
CASSPRVKAGVLLGETQYF
TGTGCCAGCAGCCCCCGGGTCAAAGCGGGAGTTCTGCTAGGAGAGACCCAGTACTTC
>TRBV3-1/TRBV3-2|NA|TRBJ1-2|NA
CASSLGPLNTFYGYTF
TGTGCCAGCAGCCTAGGCCCTTTAAACACATTCTATGGCTACACCTTC
>TRBV3-1/TRBV3-2|NA|TRBJ2-7|NA
CASSQVFWGSYEQYF
TGTGCCAGCAGCCAAGTCTTTTGGGGCTCCTACGAGCAGTACTTC
>TRBV7-2|NA|TRBJ1-2|once
CASSTLGGRGYGYTF
TGTGCCAGCAGCACTCTGGGGGGGCGCGGGTATGGCTACACCTTC
>TRBV7-7|TRBD1|TRBJ1-5|NA
CASSFKGQRDQPQHF
TGTGCTAGCAGCTTTAAGGGACAGAGAGACCAGCCCCAGCATTTT
>TRBV27|NA|TRBJ1-3|NA
CASKTGTGNTIYF
TGTGCCAGCAAAACAGGGACGGGAAACACCATATATTTT
>TRBV5-1|NA|TRBJ1-1|NA
CASNAGTQNTEAFF
TGCGCCAGCAATGCCGGGACACAGAACACTGAAGCTTTCTTT
>TRBV9|TRBD2|TRBJ2-3|NA
CASSVGPGTSDRTDTQYF
TGTGCCAGCAGCGTAGGCCCTGGGACTAGCGATCGCACAGATACGCAGTATTTT
>TRBV7-6|NA|TRBJ2-5|NA
CASSSIPTRIGQETQYF
TGTGCCAGCAGCTCCATTCCCACACGGATAGGGCAAGAGACCCAGTACTTC
>TRBV12-3/TRBV12-4|NA|TRBJ2-7|NA
CASSLTGYEQYF
TGTGCCAGCAGTTTGACAGGCTACGAGCAGTACTTC
>TRBV21-1|NA|TRBJ1-4|once
CASRRRGQGKLFF
TGTGCCAGCAGGAGGAGGGGGCAGGGAAAACTGTTTTTT
>TRBV3-1/TRBV3-2|NA|TRBJ2-7|NA
CASSVVSYEQYF
TGTGCCAGCAGCGTCGTGAGCTACGAGCAGTACTTC
>TRBV6-2/TRBV6-3|TRBD2|TRBJ2-1|NA
CASSFSQAGGSLNYNEQFF
TGTGCCAGCAGTTTCTCCCAAGCGGGGGGCTCCCTCAACTACAATGAGCAGTTCTTC
>TRBV28|NA|TRBJ1-4|NA
CASSSFGGRANEKLFF
TGTGCCAGCTCCTCTTTCGGGGGAAGGGCTAATGAAAAACTGTTTTTT
>TRBV5-8|TRBD1|TRBJ1-1|NA
CASSLVGTASMNTEAFF
TGTGCCAGCAGCTTGGTGGGGACAGCTAGTATGAACACTGAAGCTTTCTTT
>TRBV11-3|NA|TRBJ2-3|NA
CASSLNRDTQYF
TGTGCCAGCAGCCTCAATAGAGATACGCAGTATTTT
>TRBV3-1/TRBV3-2|NA|TRBJ2-7|NA
CASSHVTSVYEQYF
TGTGCCAGCAGCCACGTCACTAGTGTCTACGAGCAGTACTTC
>TRBV6-5|TRBD1|TRBJ1-3|once
CASSYYGTGLRNTIYF
TGTGCCAGCAGTTACTATGGGACAGGGCTCAGAAACACCATATATTTT
>TRBV9|TRBD2|TRBJ2-1|NA
CASSVEMTSFLEQFF
TGTGCCAGCAGCGTAGAGATGACTAGCTTTCTTGAGCAGTTCTTC
>TRBV9|TRBD2|TRBJ2-7|NA
CASSVGAGGLYEQYF
TGTGCCAGCAGTGTAGGAGCGGGGGGCCTCTACGAGCAGTACTTC
>TRBV5-1|TRBD2|TRBJ2-1|NA
CASSLRGLAGVGLYNEQFF
TGCGCCAGCAGCTTGCGGGGACTAGCGGGAGTCGGACTCTACAATGAGCAGTTCTTC